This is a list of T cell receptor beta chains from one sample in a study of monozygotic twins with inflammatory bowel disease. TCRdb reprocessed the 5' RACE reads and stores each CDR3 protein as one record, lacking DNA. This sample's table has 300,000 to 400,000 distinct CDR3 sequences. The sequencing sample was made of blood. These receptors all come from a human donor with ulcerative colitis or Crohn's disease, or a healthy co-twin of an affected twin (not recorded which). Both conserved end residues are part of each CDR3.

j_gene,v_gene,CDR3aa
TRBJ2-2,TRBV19,CASRRWTGPEDTGELFF
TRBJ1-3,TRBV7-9,CASSVEPSGNTIYF
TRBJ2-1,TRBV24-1,CATSELLGSEQFF
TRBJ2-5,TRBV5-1,CASRRRTGIARETQYF
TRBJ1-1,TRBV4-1,CASSQVPGSAEAFF
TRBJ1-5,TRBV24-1,CATSDSGPSNQPQHF
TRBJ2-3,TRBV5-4,CASSGLDSYTQYF
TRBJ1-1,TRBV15,CATSRVPMNTEAFF
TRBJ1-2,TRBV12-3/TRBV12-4,CASSGPGQGNGGCTF
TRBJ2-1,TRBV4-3,CASSQVHRVWSSYNEQFF
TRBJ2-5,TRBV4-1,CASSQDFQETQYF
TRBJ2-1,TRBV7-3,CASSLVQLPYNEQFF
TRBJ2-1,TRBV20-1,CSATDKDRLVDNEQFF
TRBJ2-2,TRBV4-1,CASSPSGGGGTGELFF
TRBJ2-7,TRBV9,CASSVGTGSHYEQYF
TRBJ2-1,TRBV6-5,CAVSPAGYNEQFF
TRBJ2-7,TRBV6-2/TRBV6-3,CASSYGALSGEQYF
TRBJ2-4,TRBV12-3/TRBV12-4,CASSPGTGKPKNIQYF
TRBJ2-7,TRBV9,CASSVAPQGGINYEQYF
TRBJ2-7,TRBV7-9,CASSAGTGIPIFYEQYF
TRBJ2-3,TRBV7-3,CASSLLPGTGADTQYF
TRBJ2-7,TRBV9,CASSSGLAGTYEQYF
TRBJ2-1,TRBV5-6,CASSSWGNSYNEQFF
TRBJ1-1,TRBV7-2,CASSSTMGGNTEAFF
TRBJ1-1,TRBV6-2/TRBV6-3,CASSPGTERFGTEAFF
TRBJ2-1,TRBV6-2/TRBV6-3,CASRRDLYNEQFF
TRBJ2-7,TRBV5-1,CASSLVDGTGGYEQYF
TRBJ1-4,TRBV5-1,CASSFGQGSELFF
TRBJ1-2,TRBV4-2,CASSQDAGTGTYGYTF
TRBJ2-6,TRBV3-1,CASRAKGQGGYSGANVLTF
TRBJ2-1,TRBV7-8,CASSLGAVSYNEQFF
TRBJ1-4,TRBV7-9,CASSTSSSIKEKLFF
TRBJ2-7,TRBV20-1,CSAREPRQRLYEQYF
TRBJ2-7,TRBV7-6,CASSLESVNYEQYF
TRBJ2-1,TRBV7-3,CASSQTGAYNEQFF
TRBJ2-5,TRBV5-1,CASSLSRGSETQYF
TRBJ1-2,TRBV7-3,CASSLTSGQGYGYTF
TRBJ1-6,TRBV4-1,CASSPHRRIGTGLLQGSPLHF
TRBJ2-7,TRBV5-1,CASSLGLARHYEQYF
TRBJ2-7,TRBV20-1,CSASHGQGGSYEQYF
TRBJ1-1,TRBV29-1,CSVGTYTEAFF
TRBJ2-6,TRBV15,CATSKGHNSGANVLTF
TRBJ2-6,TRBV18,CASSPPRGTISGANVLTF
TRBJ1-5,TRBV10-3,CAISGGTGEDSNQPQHF
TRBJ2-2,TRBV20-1,CSARKDTGELFF
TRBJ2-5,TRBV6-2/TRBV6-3,CASSYAGNRETQYF
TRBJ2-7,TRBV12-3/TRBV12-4,CASRTHRGLGYEQYF
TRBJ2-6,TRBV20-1,CSARQGDSGANVLTF
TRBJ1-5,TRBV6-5,CASSWDRGGQPQHF
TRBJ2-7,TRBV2,CARSIAGSGYEQYF
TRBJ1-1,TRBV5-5,CASSPGTDLKGTEAFF
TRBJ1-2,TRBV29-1,CSAGDRASYGYTF
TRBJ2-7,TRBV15,CATSRGGTSYEQYF
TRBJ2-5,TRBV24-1,CATSDRTGPQETQYF
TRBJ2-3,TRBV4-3,CASSPGGTSGEGTDTQYF
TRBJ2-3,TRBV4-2,CASSQGVTSGTSLDTQYF
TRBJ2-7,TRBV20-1,CSAHNSSYEQYF